These 32 T cell receptor beta chains originate from one sample sequenced in a study of cytomegalovirus exposure and HLA in healthy donors (TCRdb year 2017). The method was the immunoSEQ multiplex PCR assay. The multiplex PCR relied on a mix of 60 forward primers for TCR Vbeta segments and 13 reverse primers for TCR Jbeta segments. Drawn from immuneACCESS, this table holds only the in-frame rearrangements with V and J called that TCRdb kept. Clones are partly lost; checked studies trace under half to an unresolved V gene and leave the rest unexplained. This sample's listing comprises around 78,000 clones. About 4.1% of the sample is held by the ten biggest clonotypes. The source material was PBMCs. These receptors came from a man aged 18 to 29 in good health and CMV-seropositive.

This chain joins TRBV9 and TRBJ2-7; the match to TRBD1 covers 7 bases. V was pared by 1 base and J by 0 bases, with 16 bases of the junction left unmatched. Germline CDR1 reads SGDLS; CDR2 reads YYNGEE. CDR3 length: 19 amino acids. The CDR3 nucleotides read TGTGCCAGCAGCGTAAACCCCGCGGTCTTTGGACAGGACTCCTACGAGCAGTACTTC. This translates into CASSVNPAVFGQDSYEQYF.

The J gene is TRBJ2-7, the V gene TRBV27, with TRBD2 identical over 13 bases. Germline lookup yields CDR1 MNHEY and CDR2 SMNVEV (reference sequence). The junction had 11 bases not matched to a gene; V was cut back by 6 bases and J by 6 bases. The CDR3 totals 16 residues. CDR3 in amino acids: CASSDQPGLAGTEQYF. The CDR3 DNA is TGTGCCAGCAGCGACCAACCGGGACTAGCGGGGACCGAGCAGTACTTC.

The V call is TRBV6-5, the J call TRBJ2-7; D might be TRBD2 (5 bases). Trimming pared 4 bases from V and 2 bases from J, leaving 9 bases between. Germline lookup yields CDR1 MNHEY and CDR2 SVGAGI. This CDR3 contains 13 residues. The CDR3 is CASSFEGTYEQYF. DNA for the CDR3: TGTGCCAGCAGTTTTGAGGGTACCTACGAGCAGTACTTC.

The rearrangement links TRBV14 to TRBJ1-1; D is unclear. Germline values: CDR1 SGHDN, CDR2 FVKESK. V lost 3 bases to trimming and J lost 8 bases, with 13 bases between them. The CDR3 consists of 13 residues. The CDR3 reads CASSQSLIGEAFF. DNA of the CDR3: TGTGCCAGCAGCCAGTCTCTGATCGGGGAAGCTTTCTTT.

The genes are TRBV4-2 and TRBJ2-5, with TRBD2 identical over 11 bases. Looked up from germline, CDR1 is LGHNA and CDR2 is YNFKEQ. CDR3 length: 17 residues. V lost 2 bases and J lost 1; bases outside the gene matches: 6. The CDR3: CASSQRGGTSGQETQYF. In DNA form, the CDR3 reads TGTGCCAGCAGCCAAAGGGGGGGGACTAGCGGCCAAGAGACCCAGTACTTC.

V is TRBV6-5 and J is TRBJ1-2, with no clear D. V lost 4 bases to trimming and J lost 6 bases, with 15 bases between them. The CDR3 is 14 residues long. Germline lookup yields CDR1 MNHEY and CDR2 SVGAGI. This CDR3 reads CASSSRTLLDGYTF. The CDR3 DNA follows: TGTGCCAGCAGTTCCAGGACTCTGCTGGATGGCTACACCTTC.

The genes are TRBV7-9 and TRBJ1-5, with TRBD1 identical over 9 bases. The CDR3 totals 12 residues. The V segment lost 5 bases and the J segment 9 bases; nucleotides outside the gene matches: 2. The germline CDR1 and CDR2 sequences are SEHNR and FQNEAQ (reference sequence). Here the CDR3 reads CASSPGQGPQHF. The CDR3 nucleotides read TGTGCCAGCAGCCCGGGACAGGGGCCCCAGCATTTT.

V is TRBV5-5 and J is TRBJ2-7; TRBD2 aligns across 10 bases. Per the germline V gene, CDR1 is SGHKS and CDR2 is YYEKEE (reference sequence). Trimming took 1 base from V and 6 from J; bases not matched to a gene: 4. CDR3 length equals 14 residues. DNA for the CDR3: TGTGCCAGCAGCTTGCTAGCGGGAGTGGTCGAGCAGTACTTC. This sequence encodes CASSLLAGVVEQYF.

The CDR3 is CASSQVRSTDTQYF. The CDR3 DNA sequence: TGTGCCAGCAGCCAGGTCAGATCCACAGATACGCAGTATTTT. The gene calls are TRBV7-9 and TRBJ2-3, with no clear D. V lost 5 bases and J lost 2, with 11 bases in between. The germline V gene encodes CDR1 SEHNR and CDR2 FQNEAQ (reference sequence). The CDR3 covers 14 residues.

The chain joins TRBV6-6 to TRBJ2-4; 10 nucleotides line up with TRBD1. The CDR3 is 14 amino acids. Germline trimming cut 10 bases from V and 5 bases from J; bases unmatched to any gene: 8. CDR1 and CDR2 (germline): MNHNY, SVGAGI (reference sequence). The CDR3 sequence is CAITRDRGENIQYF. CDR3 nucleotides: TGTGCCATAACCCGGGACAGGGGTGAAAACATTCAGTACTTC.

The chain is built from TRBV5-1 and TRBJ2-5; D might be TRBD1 (5 bases). CDR1 is SGHRS and CDR2 is YFSETQ in the germline V gene. The CDR3 runs to 13 residues. V was cut by 0 bases and J by 2 bases, with 5 bases left in between. The CDR3 sequence is CASSLGQQETQYF. CDR3 bases: TGCGCCAGCAGCTTGGGACAGCAAGAGACCCAGTACTTC. The whole variable domain, filled in from reference TRBV5-1 and TRBJ2-5, reads KAGVTQTPRYLIKTRGQQVTLSCSPISGHRSVSWYQQTPGQGLQFLFEYFSETQRNKGNFPGRFSGRQFSNSRSEMNVSTLELGDSALYLCASSLGQQETQYFGPGTRLLVL.

The rearrangement uses TRBV6-4 and TRBJ1-2, with 8 bases that match TRBD1. J lost 2 bases, V lost 3 bases, and 8 bases had no gene match. Per germline, CDR1 MRHNA and CDR2 SNTAGT. CDR3 size: 16 residues. The CDR3 is CASSEAGGSPNYGYTF. The CDR3 region has the DNA TGTGCCAGCAGTGAGGCAGGGGGCTCTCCAAACTATGGCTACACCTTC.

The chain carries TRBV10-1 and TRBJ2-5; 10 bases map to TRBD2. The CDR3 is 16 amino acids. V was clipped by 2 bases and J by 1 base; unmatched bases: 4. Germline-derived CDR1 and CDR2 are WNHNN and SYGVQD (reference sequence). CDR3 sequence: CASSEGRTSGQETQYF. CDR3 bases: TGCGCCAGCAGTGAGGGTAGGACTAGCGGCCAAGAGACCCAGTACTTC.

The chain couples TRBV30 to TRBJ1-5; 8 bases are a match to TRBD1. Germline trimming cut 0 bases from V and 5 bases from J; bases unmatched to any gene: 6. CDR1 GTSNPN and CDR2 SVGIG come from the germline V gene (reference sequence). This CDR3 is built from 15 residues. The CDR3 loop reads CAWSVWDRPYQPQHF. The CDR3 DNA reads TGTGCCTGGAGTGTATGGGACAGGCCCTATCAGCCCCAGCATTTT.

The chain couples TRBV5-6 to TRBJ1-5; unclear D gene. Germline values: CDR1 SGHDT, CDR2 YYEEEE. CDR3 size: 13 residues. Trimming shortened V by 2 bases and J by 3 bases, and 6 bases separated the two germline ends. The CDR3 DNA reads TGTGCCAGCAGCTTAGGACTCAATCAGCCCCAGCATTTT. This gives the protein CASSLGLNQPQHF.

The rearrangement uses TRBV19 and TRBJ2-1, with 9 bases aligning to TRBD2. Germline assignment: CDR1 LNHDA and CDR2 SQIVND (reference sequence). V shed 4 bases, J shed 7 bases, and the junction held 8 bases outside the gene matches. The CDR3 sequence is 15 residues long. CDR3 protein: CASSTRTSEDNEQFF. The CDR3 DNA is TGTGCCAGTAGTACACGGACTAGCGAGGATAATGAGCAGTTCTTC.

Here the CDR3 DNA reads TGTGCCAGCTCACCTGTCGGCGGGGGTTCCGGCAATCAGCCCCAGCATTTT. Translation: CASSPVGGGSGNQPQHF. The chain couples TRBV18 to TRBJ1-5; a weak D match, TRBD1 (5 bases). Germline V gene sequence: CDR1 KGHSH, CDR2 LQKENI. The CDR3 is 17 residues long. The V end was cut by 3 bases, the J end by 2 bases, with 17 bases between.

The chain has TRBV2 and TRBJ2-7; tentative D call: TRBD2 (7 bases). V lost 4 bases to trimming and J lost 5 bases, with 24 bases between them. The CDR3 spans 17 residues. Germline CDR1 SNHLY, CDR2 FYNNEI. As DNA, the CDR3 is TGTGCCAGCAGTGGAGGTTCGGGGGGCCGAGCAGTCCACGAGCAGTACTTC. Amino acid sequence: CASSGGSGGRAVHEQYF.

The chain couples TRBV7-2 to TRBJ2-7, with TRBD2 matching 10 bases. The CDR3 loop spans 16 amino acids. Germline V lookup: CDR1 SGHTA, CDR2 FQGNSA. V was clipped by 5 bases and J by 0 bases; unmatched bases: 7. CDR3 amino acids: CASSTHSGGASYEQYF. The CDR3 DNA follows: TGTGCCAGCAGCACCCACAGCGGGGGGGCCTCCTACGAGCAGTACTTC.

The chain has TRBV4-1 and TRBJ2-7, with 11 bases fitting TRBD1. The CDR3 covers 15 residues. V shed 0 bases, J shed 2 bases, and the junction held 0 bases outside the gene matches. CDR1 and CDR2 from the germline V gene are MGHRA and YSYEKL. As DNA, the CDR3 is TGCGCCAGCAGCCAAGAGGACAGGGGGCCCTACGAGCAGTACTTC. It translates to CASSQEDRGPYEQYF.

The rearrangement joins TRBV11-3 to TRBJ2-1, with a tentative D call TRBD2 (5 bases). From germline, CDR1 is SGHNT and CDR2 YENEEA. The CDR3 runs to 13 residues. Between the trimmed V and J ends, which lost 5 bases and 8 bases, there was a span of 13 bases. The CDR3 bases are TGTGCCAGCAGCCAGTCCGGGGAGCATGAGCAGTTCTTC. Translated: CASSQSGEHEQFF.

V and J are TRBV16 and TRBJ1-1; no clear D gene. This CDR3 has 15 residues. Trimming removed 1 base at V and 1 base at J, with 10 bases between. Germline V gene sequence: CDR1 KGHSY, CDR2 FQNENV. CDR3 protein: CASSQFDFSNTEAFF. CDR3 bases: TGTGCCAGCAGCCAATTTGACTTTTCGAACACTGAAGCTTTCTTT.

V is TRBV19 and J is TRBJ1-1, with D unresolved. CDR1 and CDR2 (germline): LNHDA, SQIVND (reference sequence). Trimming stripped 3 bases from V and 1 base from J, with 9 bases between. This CDR3 comprises 14 residues. CDR3 DNA: TGTGCCAGTAGTATCGGACGGGAGAACACTGAAGCTTTCTTT. This codes for CASSIGRENTEAFF.

The chain is built from TRBV19 and TRBJ2-7; TRBD1 agrees at 8 bases. There are 13 residues in the CDR3. J gave up 3 bases and V 5 bases, and 3 bases lay outside the gene matches. Germline-derived CDR1 and CDR2 are LNHDA and SQIVND (reference sequence). The CDR3 sequence: CASSPGQVYEQYF. Here the CDR3 DNA reads TGTGCCAGTAGTCCGGGACAGGTCTACGAGCAGTACTTC.

The V call is TRBV5-1, the J call TRBJ2-2, with D possibly matching TRBD2 (6 bases). In germline, CDR1 is SGHRS, CDR2 YFSETQ. The CDR3 spans 19 residues. The V and J ends lost 1 base and 3 bases respectively, with 22 bases between them. CDR3 sequence reads: CASSLLPKGLLRDTGELFF. Here the CDR3 DNA reads TGCGCCAGCAGCTTGCTCCCTAAGGGACTTCTCCGCGACACCGGGGAGCTGTTTTTT.

This rearrangement joins TRBV5-6 to TRBJ2-7; TRBD1 might be the D (6 bases). Germline V gene data show CDR1 as SGHDT and CDR2 as YYEEEE. The CDR3 is 17 amino acids. The V and J ends lost 4 bases and 0 bases respectively, with 20 bases between them. CDR3 in DNA: TGTGCCAGCAGCCCGATCCGGGACACCGATTTCTCCTACGAGCAGTACTTC. Translating gives CASSPIRDTDFSYEQYF.

The CDR3: CASSDWAGPNEQYF. The CDR3 DNA is TGTGCCAGCAGTGACTGGGCAGGTCCCAACGAGCAGTACTTC. This sequence joins TRBV6-4 and TRBJ2-7; unclear D gene. V was clipped by 1 base and J by 5 bases, with 12 bases between them. The CDR3 totals 14 residues. Per germline, CDR1 MRHNA and CDR2 SNTAGT.

The chain uses TRBV5-1 and TRBJ2-7, with TRBD2 matching 14 bases. The CDR3 totals 18 residues. The trim removed 0 bases at V and 0 bases at J, leaving 5 bases unmatched. From germline, CDR1 is SGHRS and CDR2 YFSETQ. CDR3 bases: TGCGCCAGCAGCTTGGGGGGACTAGCGGGGGCCGACTCCTACGAGCAGTACTTC. Residues: CASSLGGLAGADSYEQYF.

The rearrangement joins TRBV7-9 to TRBJ2-7; TRBD1 matches 8 bases. The length of the CDR3 is 16 residues. V gave up 0 bases and J gave up 2 bases; unmatched junction bases: 6. Germline V gene data show CDR1 as SEHNR and CDR2 as FQNEAQ (reference sequence). CDR3: CASSLAWGQATYEQYF. CDR3 DNA sequence: TGTGCCAGCAGCTTAGCGTGGGGACAGGCGACCTACGAGCAGTACTTC.

This chain connects TRBV6-5 to TRBJ2-3, with TRBD1 matching over 7 bases. The ends lost 7 bases at V and 3 bases at J; junction bases unmatched: 4. Germline lookup yields CDR1 MNHEY and CDR2 SVGAGI. The CDR3 runs to 13 residues. The CDR3 region has the DNA TGTGCCAGCACGAGACAGGGAACAGATACGCAGTATTTT. It codes for CASTRQGTDTQYF.

V is TRBV29-1 and J is TRBJ2-7; D perhaps matches TRBD2 (6 bases). This CDR3 is built from 12 residues. V was trimmed by 6 bases and J by 1 base, leaving 10 bases between them. Per the germline V gene, CDR1 is SQVTM and CDR2 is ANQGSEA. DNA for the CDR3: TGCAGCGTGGCTGGGACTTCCTACGAGCAGTACTTC. Residues: CSVAGTSYEQYF.

The CDR3 is CASSLITGAAETQYF. CDR3 nucleotides: TGTGCCAGCAGCTTAATCACAGGGGCCGCGGAGACCCAGTACTTC. V and J are TRBV5-4 and TRBJ2-5; TRBD1 aligns across 7 bases. The CDR3 extends over 15 amino acids. In germline, CDR1 is SGHNT, CDR2 YYREEE (reference sequence). The V and J ends lost 2 bases and 5 bases, in that order; junction bases with no gene match: 9.